This T cell receptor (beta chain) is from a study of T-cell reconstitution after alpha-beta-depleted transplantation in children. Study results and limitations: Reportedly, only several hundred clones from non-depleted graft cells drove alpha-beta T-cell counts at about two months. It was newly produced T cells that mostly accounted for T-cell counts and diversity one year after transplant. Where some patients showed high TCRbeta diversity at day 60, it came from recipient T cells and thymic progenitors that had survived.

The library targeted TCRbeta and was prepared with unique molecular identifiers. MiXCR was run by TCRdb on the PCR reads, yielding one entry per CDR3 protein. The sample gives about 260,000 distinct CDR3 sequences, 6.5% to 9% of which show up once; roughly 6% is in the top ten. The CDR3 is made up of 15 amino acids. Germline loops: CDR1 LGHNA, CDR2 YSLEER. The trim removed 3 bases at V and 4 bases at J, leaving 6 bases unmatched. Ten or more counts support this clonotype. The antigen is unknown. Sample: PBMCs, mostly from graft donor cells, taken 180 days after TCRalphabeta/CD19-depleted stem cell transplant. V gene TRBV4-3 combines with J gene TRBJ2-7; 10 positions agree with TRBD2. This clonotype was obtained from a male patient between 10 and 17 years old who had a stem cell transplant for acute lymphoblastic leukemia, so the T cells may come from the graft donor. CDR3 bases: TGCGCCAGCAGCCATCGAGCGGGGGGGCAGTACGAGCAGTACTTC. Its translation is CASSHRAGGQYEQYF.